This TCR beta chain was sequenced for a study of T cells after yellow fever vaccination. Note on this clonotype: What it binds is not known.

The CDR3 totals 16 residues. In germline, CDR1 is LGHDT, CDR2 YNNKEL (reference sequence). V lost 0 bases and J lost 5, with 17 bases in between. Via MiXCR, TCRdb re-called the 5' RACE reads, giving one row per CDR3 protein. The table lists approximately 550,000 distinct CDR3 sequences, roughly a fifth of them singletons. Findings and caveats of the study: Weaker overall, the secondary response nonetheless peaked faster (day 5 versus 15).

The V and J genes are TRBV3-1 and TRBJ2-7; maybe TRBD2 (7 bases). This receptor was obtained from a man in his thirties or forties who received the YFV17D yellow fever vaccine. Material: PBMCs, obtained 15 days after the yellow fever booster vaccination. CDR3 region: CASSQDPGEGGNEQYF. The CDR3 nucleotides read TGTGCCAGCAGCCAAGATCCGGGGGAGGGGGGTAACGAGCAGTACTTC.